This T cell receptor (beta chain) is from a study of graft-versus-host responses after intestinal transplantation (dated by TCRdb to about 2021). With regard to the full study: The transplants that recipients got were multivisceral, liver-intestinal, or isolated intestinal. All recipients received anti-thymocyte globulin induction followed by maintenance tacrolimus and steroids for two to four years. After intestinal transplantation, graft-versus-host and host-versus-graft alloreactive T cell clones were followed in the graft, circulation and bone marrow using bulk TCR-beta CDR3 sequencing. To identify alloreactive clones, pre-transplant mixed lymphocyte reaction products were sequenced and then compared with unstimulated pre-transplant donor and recipient T cells. The cohort enrolled around 23 intestinal transplant recipients including one retransplant, and a few patients lacking pretransplant specimens were excluded. A peak of at least 4% donor T cells among recipient peripheral blood mononuclear cells was the definition used for donor T cell macrochimerism. Samples from a few later patients were sequenced in-house on an Illumina MiSeq with MiXCR processing rather than by the commercial service. The study at large found these results: Patients with donor T cell macrochimerism had high GvH to HvG T cell clonal ratios in their allografts. Conclusions were limited by the relatively low number and heterogeneity of intestinal transplant patients. GvH clones were found in recipient bone marrow, and some of the GvH clones appeared earlier in ileal mucosa or blood, which is consistent with an intestinal mucosal origin. Early after transplant, declines in HvG clones were associated with peak levels of circulating GvH clones.

Library preparation employed the immunoSEQ multiplex PCR assay. For most patients, genomic DNA was isolated with the Qiagen DNeasy Blood and Tissue Kit and sent frozen to Adaptive Biotechnologies for TCR sequencing. For most patients, genomic DNA was subjected to high-throughput TCR-beta CDR3 sequencing by Adaptive Biotechnologies. Processing in the source paper ran as follows. Adaptive's ImmunoSEQ software supplied the TCR sequencing data for about 18 patients, while MiXCR and VDJtools were used to process a few other patients. To correct CD4 versus CD8 sorting errors, any sequence found in both subsets at a frequency ratio below 5:1 was removed. CDR3 nucleotide sequences shared by donor and recipient were removed because the origin of these sequences could not be assigned. At least 2-fold expansion over unstimulated cells and a minimum CFSE-low frequency of 0.002% (template counts) or 0.001% (read counts) were required for clones to be classified as alloreactive. Mappable clones were those detected in sequenced pre-transplant spleen, lymph node, or MLR CFSE-low populations of the donor or recipient. The cumulative frequency of alloreactive clones was calculated as a percentage of all sequences, weighted by copy number. TCRdb took over this immuneACCESS table, retaining in-frame rearrangements with V and J assigned. Such tables are incomplete; in checked studies, under half of the missing clones stem from an unresolved V gene, and the remainder is unexplained. The V and J calls and clone size are taken from that table; D and trimming were inferred from the DNA. Recorded for this sample are around 100,000 clones; 87% of them occurred a single time. The ten biggest clones cover about 0.9% of the sample.

Reading the label with the study, this specimen's time point is: cells obtained before transplantation from donor or recipient. CD3+CD4+ and CD3+CD8+ populations were FACS-sorted from unstimulated pre-transplant donor and recipient cells taken from spleen or lymph nodes. The junction shows trimming of 7 bases on V and 2 bases on J, plus 12 bases between the germline ends. Taken from the germline V gene (reference sequence), the CDR1 and CDR2 loops are LNHDA and SQIVND. Inclusive of the bounding cysteine and phenylalanine, the CDR3 is 14 residues long. The read is trimmed to its CDR3 DNA, 42 bases read in frame from base 1. Concerning this clone: Its antigen remains unidentified. Base qualities are not at hand, and no much larger clone is one base apart.

The receptor was derived from a human donor who received an intestinal transplant. The specimen was unstimulated CD4+ T cells sorted from spleen or lymph node cells, collected before intestinal transplant. In this chain, TRBV19 is recombined with TRBJ2-4, with no D gene named confidently. The CDR3 here reads CASTKGPSKNIQYF. At the DNA level, the sequence is TGTGCCAGTACTAAAGGGCCCTCCAAAAACATTCAGTACTTC.